The 28 T cell receptor beta chains below were found in one sample sequenced in a study of spatial heterogeneity in lung cancer. TCRdb processed the 5' RACE reads anew with MiXCR; each CDR3 protein has one entry. The repertoire holds fewer than 18,000 distinct CDR3 sequences, with 3% to 4.5% as singletons. Indicated time point: sample taken at primary tumor resection. Here the sequenced sample was normal lung tissue next to the tumor, taken at surgery. These receptors were taken from a male donor with early-stage non-small cell lung cancer.

This clonotype was seen ten or more times. Since it is a stray read in a library aimed at alpha chains, this beta chain has a size that is not meaningful. The rearrangement uses TRBV29-1 and TRBJ2-1; D not certain. Trimming stripped 5 bases from V and 3 bases from J, with 14 bases between. CDR3 length: 14 amino acids. Germline CDR1 is SQVTM and CDR2 is ANQGSEA. CDR3 nucleotides: TGCAGCGTTACGGGTCTTCCCTTCTACAATGAGCAGTTCTTC. Its translation is CSVTGLPFYNEQFF.

The sample holds many counts of this clonotype. Because the library targeted alpha chains, this beta chain is an off-target read whose size means little. This sequence joins TRBV20-1 and TRBJ2-5, with a weak D call TRBD1 (5 bases). CDR1 is DFQATT and CDR2 is SNEGSKA in the germline V gene (reference sequence). V lost 3 bases to trimming and J lost 2 bases, with 10 bases between them. The CDR3 is 13 residues long. CDR3 DNA: TGCAGTGCTAGGGACAAGAGACAAGAGACCCAGTACTTC. This translates into CSARDKRQETQYF.

This clonotype has ten or more counts. Since the library was made to target alpha chains, this beta chain is a stray read and its abundance is not meaningful. This chain links TRBV7-9 with TRBJ1-5; 7 bases fit TRBD1. This CDR3 contains 17 residues. The V gene's germline CDR1 is SEHNR and CDR2 FQNEAQ (reference sequence). The V segment lost 1 base and the J segment 7 bases; nucleotides outside the gene matches: 13. CDR3 in DNA: TGTGCCAGCAGCTTAGGGGGGCCTACAGGGGTATGGCAGCCCCAGCATTTT. Its protein is CASSLGGPTGVWQPQHF.

This clonotype was found many times. Found in a library prepared for alpha chains, this beta chain is an off-target read, and its abundance has little meaning. The CDR3: CASSSPGTSGSSQVTDTQYF. The CDR3 DNA sequence: TGTGCCAGCAGCTCCCCCGGGACTAGCGGGAGCTCCCAGGTGACAGATACGCAGTATTTT. V is TRBV7-2 and J is TRBJ2-3, with 14 bases identical to TRBD2. J gave up 3 bases and V 4 bases, and 15 bases lay outside the gene matches. This CDR3 is 20 amino acids long. Germline lookup yields CDR1 SGHTA and CDR2 FQGNSA. Supplemented by reference TRBV7-2 and TRBJ2-3, the full variable domain reads GAGVSQSPSNKVTEKGKDVELRCDPISGHTALYWYRQSLGQGLEFLIYFQGNSAPDKSGLPSDRFSAERTGGSVSTLTIQRTQQEDSAVYLCASSSPGTSGSSQVTDTQYFGPGTRLTVL.

Note on this clonotype: Because the library targeted alpha chains, this beta chain is an off-target read whose size means little. V usage is TRBV30 and J usage is TRBJ2-7, with 7 nucleotides matching TRBD2. Looked up from germline, CDR1 is GTSNPN and CDR2 is SVGIG (reference sequence). This CDR3 has 13 residues. V dropped 2 bases and J dropped 2; count of bases not matched to a gene: 3. For the CDR3, the DNA is TGTGCCTGGAGTACCGGGACTACCTACGAGCAGTACTTC. It translates to CAWSTGTTYEQYF.

In regard to this clonotype: The library was designed around alpha chains, so this beta chain is a stray read whose abundance carries little weight. V usage is TRBV27 and J usage is TRBJ1-2; 9 bases map to TRBD1. This CDR3 region has 13 residues. The germline gives CDR1 MNHEY, CDR2 SMNVEV (reference sequence). V lost 7 bases, J lost 6 bases, and 6 bases stayed unmatched. The CDR3 DNA reads TGTGCCAGCACGGACAGGGGATTCCATGGCTACACCTTC. Translation: CASTDRGFHGYTF.

This clonotype showed up many times. Being off target in a library aimed at alpha chains, this beta chain has a size of little meaning. The chain is built from TRBV27 and TRBJ1-2; D is ambiguous. Trimming took off 5 bases at V and 4 bases at J, with 11 bases between the two ends. The CDR3 is made up of 13 amino acids. CDR1 and CDR2 from the germline V gene are MNHEY and SMNVEV (reference sequence). The CDR3 protein is CASSPGRAYGYTF. The CDR3 DNA is TGTGCCAGCAGTCCCGGACGGGCCTATGGCTACACCTTC.

This clonotype is termed medium-sized. This beta chain lies outside the target of a library built for alpha chains; its clone size means little. The rearrangement links TRBV6-5 to TRBJ2-7, with 8 positions matching TRBD2. The CDR3 is 16 residues long. Germline V lookup: CDR1 MNHEY, CDR2 SVGAGI. The trim removed 0 bases at V and 1 base at J, leaving 5 bases unmatched. In nucleotides, the CDR3 is TGTGCCAGCAGTTACTCCCAAGCGGGAGCATCCTACGAGCAGTACTTC. Translation: CASSYSQAGASYEQYF.

This clonotype occurred many times. This beta chain came through as a stray read in a library set up for alpha chains, and its size says little. J is TRBJ1-5 and V is TRBV19; D remains ambiguous. V was clipped by 0 bases and J by 7 bases, with 13 bases between them. Looked up from germline, CDR1 is LNHDA and CDR2 is SQIVND (reference sequence). The CDR3 runs to 15 residues. CDR3: CASSIEVRNGQPQHF. CDR3 sequence (DNA): TGTGCCAGTAGTATAGAGGTACGAAATGGACAGCCCCAGCATTTT. The variable domain in full, completed from reference TRBV19 and TRBJ1-5, reads DGGITQSPKYLFRKEGQNVTLSCEQNLNHDAMYWYRQDPGQGLRLIYYSQIVNDFQKGDIAEGYSVSREKKESFPLTVTSAQKNPTAFYLCASSIEVRNGQPQHFGDGTRLSIL.

The sample holds many counts of this clonotype. This beta chain came through as a stray read in a library set up for alpha chains, and its size says little. The rearrangement uses TRBV11-3 and TRBJ2-3; 10 bases agree with TRBD2. V trimming: 4 bases; J trimming: 4 bases; junction bases outside the gene matches: 11. In germline, CDR1 is SGHNT, CDR2 YENEEA. This CDR3 comprises 17 residues. In DNA, the CDR3 is TGTGCCAGCAGCTACCAACCCCCGGGACTAGCGTCAGATACGCAGTATTTT. This sequence encodes CASSYQPPGLASDTQYF.

This clonotype was seen at least ten times. As an off-target read in a library built for alpha chains, this beta chain has a frequency of little significance. CDR3 nucleotides: TGCGCCAGCAGCTTGGTCGGGGGCTCGAACACTGAAGCTTTCTTT. It is translated as CASSLVGGSNTEAFF. The V call is TRBV5-1, the J call TRBJ1-1, with D perhaps TRBD1 (6 bases). CDR1 is SGHRS, CDR2 YFSETQ, per germline. With 0 bases removed from V and 1 base from J, the gap between germline ends came to 10 bases. This CDR3 spans 15 amino acids.

This clonotype was seen at least ten times. The library was designed around alpha chains, so this beta chain is a stray read whose abundance carries little weight. The gene calls are TRBV12-3 or TRBV12-4 and TRBJ2-1; either TRBD1 or TRBD2 may supply D (6 bases each). V shed 4 bases and J shed 2 bases, with 18 bases lying between them. The CDR3 spans 17 residues. CDR3 DNA: TGTGCCAGCAGTTATAAGGGGGAGGCTATGGCCTACAATGAGCAGTTCTTC. Amino acid sequence: CASSYKGEAMAYNEQFF.

Comments on this clonotype: The size of this beta chain means little, since it is a stray read in a library made for alpha chains. The chain is built from TRBV7-2 and TRBJ1-1; TRBD1 is a possible D gene (5 bases). CDR3 size: 14 residues. V lost 6 bases and J lost 0, with 11 bases in between. Germline V gives CDR1 SGHTA, CDR2 FQGNSA. The CDR3: CASRWQGLNTEAFF. The CDR3 DNA sequence: TGTGCCAGCAGATGGCAGGGTCTGAACACTGAAGCTTTCTTT.

This clonotype was recorded many times. This beta chain appears as a stray read in a library generated for alpha chains; its size is not informative. The rearrangement links TRBV9 to TRBJ1-4, with D tentatively TRBD1 (6 bases). V was cut by 3 bases and J by 8 bases, with 14 bases left in between. CDR1 is SGDLS, CDR2 YYNGEE, per germline. The CDR3 spans 14 residues. CDR3 DNA sequence: TGTGCCAGCAGCGCGAGCCCCGACAGGGAAAAACTGTTTTTT. Amino acids: CASSASPDREKLFF.

Points on this clonotype: Within a library made for alpha chains, this beta chain is off target, and its count is uninformative. The chain uses TRBV28 and TRBJ2-5; tentatively, D is TRBD1 (5 bases). Trimming removed 7 bases at V and 4 bases at J, with 10 bases between. In germline, CDR1 is MDHEN, CDR2 SYDVKM. The CDR3 runs 12 residues. CDR3 in DNA: TGTGCCAGCACCCAGGGAATAGAGACCCAGTACTTC. Translated: CASTQGIETQYF.

Ten or more counts support this clonotype. In a library made to pick up alpha chains, this beta chain is a stray read with a size that means little. CDR3 coding DNA: TGTGCCAGCAGTAAGACTAGCGGGAGGGTGAGCACAGATACGCAGTATTTT. Translated, it gives CASSKTSGRVSTDTQYF. This chain connects TRBV25-1 to TRBJ2-3; 14 bases agree with TRBD2. The CDR3 has 17 amino acids. The J segment lost 0 bases and the V segment lost 5 bases, leaving 4 bases of the junction unmatched. The V gene's germline CDR1 is MGHDK and CDR2 SYGVNS. Drawing the rest from reference TRBV25-1 and TRBJ2-3, the complete variable domain is EADIYQTPRYLVIGTGKKITLECSQTMGHDKMYWYQQDPGMELHLIHYSYGVNSTEKGDLSSESTVSRIRTEHFPLTLESARPSHTSQYLCASSKTSGRVSTDTQYFGPGTRLTVL.

This clonotype was detected ten times or more. Since the library was made to target alpha chains, this beta chain is a stray read and its abundance is not meaningful. V usage is TRBV12-5 and J usage is TRBJ1-5; TRBD1 matches at 8 bases. The germline gives CDR1 LGHNT, CDR2 FRNRAP. The CDR3 runs to 14 residues. Trimming took 4 bases from V and 6 from J; bases not matched to a gene: 5. The CDR3 here is CASGSDRGRQPQHF. The CDR3 coding sequence is TGTGCTAGTGGTTCCGACAGGGGCCGTCAGCCCCAGCATTTT.

This clonotype was picked up many times. A library prepared for alpha chains yielded this beta chain as an off-target read; its size is of little meaning. The chain couples TRBV2 to TRBJ1-1, with no clear D. The length of the CDR3 is 11 residues. Germline CDR1 reads SNHLY; CDR2 reads FYNNEI. V lost 7 bases to trimming and J lost 10 bases, with 13 bases between them. CDR3 coding DNA: TGTGCCAGCAATCCCGGACTTGGAGCTTTCTTT. Amino acid sequence: CASNPGLGAFF.

Concerning this clonotype: This beta chain is off target for a library built for alpha chains, so its abundance means little. V gene TRBV2 combines with J gene TRBJ1-2, with TRBD1 identical over 7 bases. CDR3 length equals 13 residues. The trim removed 6 bases at V and 3 bases at J, leaving 4 bases unmatched. Germline V gene lookup returns CDR1 SNHLY and CDR2 FYNNEI. CDR3 coding DNA: TGTGCCAGCAGGACCGGGACAGACTATGGCTACACCTTC. Amino acid sequence: CASRTGTDYGYTF.

In its sample, this clonotype was seen many times. This beta chain is a stray sequence in a library constructed for alpha chains; its clone size is not meaningful. The J gene is TRBJ1-2, the V gene TRBV12-3 or TRBV12-4, with D unresolved. Trimming stripped 5 bases from V and 7 bases from J, with 8 bases between. The CDR3 has 11 residues. The chain's CDR3 is CASSPSVGYTF. For the CDR3, the DNA is TGTGCCAGCAGTCCCTCAGTTGGCTACACCTTC.

This clonotype came up many times. With the library built for alpha chains, this beta chain is off target and its frequency is not meaningful. The V and J genes are TRBV20-1 and TRBJ1-4, with 9 bases fitting TRBD1. This CDR3 is 14 amino acids long. V shed 3 bases and J 6 bases; nucleotides not matched to a gene: 5. Germline CDR1 DFQATT, CDR2 SNEGSKA (reference sequence). CDR3 amino acids: CSASGGQGDEKLFF. DNA for the CDR3: TGCAGTGCTAGTGGGGGACAGGGTGATGAAAAACTGTTTTTT.

This clonotype is classed as medium-sized. Since it is a stray read in a library aimed at alpha chains, this beta chain has a size that is not meaningful. The genes are TRBV4-3 and TRBJ2-7; D unresolved. The CDR3 extends over 16 amino acids. CDR1 and CDR2 (germline): LGHNA, YSLEER. The V gene lost 3 bases and the J gene lost 3 bases, with 18 bases spanning the gap. DNA of the CDR3: TGCGCCAGCAGCCATTCCGGTACCGGAGAGAGCTACGAGCAGTACTTC. This translates into CASSHSGTGESYEQYF.

This clonotype appeared many times. This beta chain is an off-target read within a library intended for alpha chains, so its frequency means little. The gene calls are TRBV6-2 or TRBV6-3 and TRBJ2-7; D is undetermined. Trimming took off 0 bases at V and 0 bases at J, with 3 bases between the two ends. The CDR3 loop spans 13 amino acids. Germline CDR1 reads MNHEY; CDR2 reads SVGEGT. The CDR3 loop is CASSYSGSYEQYF. CDR3 in DNA: TGTGCCAGCAGTTACTCGGGCTCCTACGAGCAGTACTTC.

In its sample, this clonotype was seen many times. This beta chain is an unintended read in a library built for alpha chains; its size means little. The genes are TRBV7-9 and TRBJ1-4, with D unresolved. The CDR3 has 14 residues. Germline V CDR1 and CDR2: SEHNR, FQNEAQ (reference sequence). V gave up 4 bases and J gave up 6 bases, with 12 bases separating them. The CDR3 DNA is TGTGCCAGCAGCTCGGACCTCTTCGATGAAAAACTGTTTTTT. This sequence encodes CASSSDLFDEKLFF. Full variable domain (remainder filled in from reference TRBV7-9 and TRBJ1-4): DTGVSQNPRHKITKRGQNVTFRCDPISEHNRLYWYRQTLGQGPEFLTYFQNEAQLEKSRLLSDRFSAERPKGSFSTLEIQRTEQGDSAMYLCASSSDLFDEKLFFGSGTQLSVL.

This clonotype was counted many times. Because this beta chain is a stray read in a library intended to capture alpha chains, its abundance should not be given much weight. V and J are TRBV7-2 and TRBJ2-1; D may be TRBD2 (6 bases). With 0 bases removed from V and 12 bases from J, the gap between germline ends came to 9 bases. This CDR3 contains 12 residues. The germline V gene has CDR1 SGHTA and CDR2 FQGNSA. This CDR3 is CASSLAWGGQFF. As DNA, the CDR3 is TGTGCCAGCAGCTTAGCGTGGGGAGGGCAGTTCTTC.

The sample holds many counts of this clonotype. This beta chain represents an off-target read in a library built for alpha chains; its size is of limited meaning. The chain couples TRBV29-1 to TRBJ2-5; TRBD2 matches at 8 bases. CDR3 size: 12 residues. V gave up 4 bases and J gave up 5 bases; unmatched junction bases: 3. CDR1 and CDR2 (germline): SQVTM, ANQGSEA. The CDR3 here is CSVVAGKETQYF. Here the CDR3 DNA reads TGCAGCGTTGTAGCGGGAAAGGAGACCCAGTACTTC.

This clonotype was detected many times. As an off-target read in a library built for alpha chains, this beta chain has a frequency of little significance. The chain recombines TRBV3-1 with TRBJ2-5; no clear D. CDR1 and CDR2 from the germline V gene are LGHDT and YNNKEL (reference sequence). Deletions cut 0 bases from V and 5 bases from J, with 4 bases between. The CDR3 spans 12 residues. The CDR3: CASSQDLETQYF. The DNA of the CDR3 is TGTGCCAGCAGCCAAGATTTGGAGACCCAGTACTTC.

The table lists this clonotype with many counts. The library was designed around alpha chains, so this beta chain is a stray read whose abundance carries little weight. The chain employs TRBV27 and TRBJ2-7, with D tentatively TRBD1 (6 bases). CDR3 size: 14 residues. Trimming shortened V by 7 bases and J by 2 bases, and 15 bases separated the two germline ends. Germline assignment: CDR1 MNHEY and CDR2 SMNVEV (reference sequence). The CDR3 DNA reads TGTGCCAGCACCCAGAGAGGGGGTCCCTACGAGCAGTACTTC. This sequence encodes CASTQRGGPYEQYF.